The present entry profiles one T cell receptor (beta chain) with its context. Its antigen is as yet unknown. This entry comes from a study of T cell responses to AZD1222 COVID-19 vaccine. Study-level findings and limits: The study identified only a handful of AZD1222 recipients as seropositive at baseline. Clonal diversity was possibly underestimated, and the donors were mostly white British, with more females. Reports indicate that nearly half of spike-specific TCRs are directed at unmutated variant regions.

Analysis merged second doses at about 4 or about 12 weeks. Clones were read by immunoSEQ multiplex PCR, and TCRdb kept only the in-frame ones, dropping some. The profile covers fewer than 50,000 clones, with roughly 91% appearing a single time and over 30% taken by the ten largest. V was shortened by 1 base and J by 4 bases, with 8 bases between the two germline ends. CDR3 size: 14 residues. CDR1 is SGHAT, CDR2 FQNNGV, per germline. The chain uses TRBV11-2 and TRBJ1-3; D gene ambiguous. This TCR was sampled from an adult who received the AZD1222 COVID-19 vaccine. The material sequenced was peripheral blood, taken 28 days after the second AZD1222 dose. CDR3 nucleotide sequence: TGTGCCAGCAGCTTAGGAGGACCAGGAAACACCATATATTTT. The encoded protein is CASSLGGPGNTIYF.